This TCR beta chain was found in a study of T-cell memory formation after mild COVID-19. Overall study: For the most part, TCR clusters were specific to one donor. Study-wide findings and caveats: Day 15 to 85 contractors were CD4/CD8 balanced; later expanders leaned CD4+.

TCRdb passed the 5' RACE reads through MiXCR, listing each CDR3 protein once. The table records tens of thousands of distinct CDR3 sequences, 9% to 15% of them present only once. A note on this clonotype: Its matching antigen is unknown.

CDR1 is MDHEN and CDR2 is SYDVKM in the germline V gene. The CDR3 contains 15 residues. V dropped 9 bases and J dropped 5 bases, with 22 bases sitting between them. Input material: PBMCs or a T cell subset sorted from them (not recorded which). The chain combines TRBV28 with TRBJ2-5; the D gene is possibly TRBD1 (5 bases). The receptor was isolated from a man between 18 and 29 years old who had mild COVID-19 (a few samples of this study predate the infection). Cell type and time point are not known. Here the CDR3 DNA reads TGTGCCAGTTCCCCAAGGGGCCAGTCGCCGGAGACCCAGTACTTC. Its protein is CASSPRGQSPETQYF.